The sequence of this TCR beta chain was determined in a study of CD8 T cells in ankylosing spondylitis. Points from the study as a whole: Prior work had noted some motif variants in reactive arthritis blood and synovial fluid. As reported, disease-linked clones showed significant enrichment in matched ankylosing spondylitis synovial fluid. Blood from ankylosing spondylitis patients appeared to carry a characteristic roughly eight-variant TCR beta motif.

This clonotype was seen many times. The antigen is not known. By quantitative 5'-RACE with molecular barcodes, the TCR beta libraries were made. TCRdb called the 5' RACE reads again in MiXCR, with one record for every CDR3 protein. The sample lists about 220,000 distinct CDR3 sequences; about 7.3% were seen once. CDR1 and CDR2 (germline): SGDLS, YYNGEE. The V end was cut by 4 bases, the J end by 4 bases, with 11 bases between. The CDR3 is made up of 14 amino acids. This chain uses TRBV9 with TRBJ1-4; TRBD1 is a possible D gene (6 bases). Sample: blood, either unsorted or a sorted T cell fraction (not recorded which). The receptor was isolated from a male donor with ankylosing spondylitis. As DNA, the CDR3 is TGTGCCAGCAGCCGGACAGAAAATAATGAAAAACTGTTTTTT. Amino acids: CASSRTENNEKLFF.